This T cell receptor (beta chain) originates from a study of cytomegalovirus exposure and HLA in healthy donors. The J segment lost 9 bases and the V segment lost 2 bases, leaving 10 bases of the junction unmatched. This CDR3 contains 15 residues. Germline V gene data show CDR1 as GTSNPN and CDR2 as SVGIG (reference sequence). With regard to this clone: Its antigen remains unknown.

Findings and caveats of the study: For TCR beta chains, V- and J-gene trimming was later linked to a missense DCLRE1C variant.

Amplification used 60 Vbeta primers and 13 Jbeta primers. Assay used: immunoSEQ multiplex PCR; TCRdb lists only in-frame clones, some missing. Of some 170,000 clones in the sample, 70% to 80% were seen once. While unrecorded immune exposures were likely, the donors were nominally healthy when sampled. The TCR originated in a man aged 25-40 years in good health and CMV-seropositive. The material sequenced was PBMCs. V usage is TRBV30 and J usage is TRBJ2-1, with 10 bases that match TRBD2. For the CDR3, the DNA is TGTGCCTGGAGTCCTGGGGCTAGCGGGGGAGGTGAGCAGTTCTTC. Its protein product is CAWSPGASGGGEQFF.